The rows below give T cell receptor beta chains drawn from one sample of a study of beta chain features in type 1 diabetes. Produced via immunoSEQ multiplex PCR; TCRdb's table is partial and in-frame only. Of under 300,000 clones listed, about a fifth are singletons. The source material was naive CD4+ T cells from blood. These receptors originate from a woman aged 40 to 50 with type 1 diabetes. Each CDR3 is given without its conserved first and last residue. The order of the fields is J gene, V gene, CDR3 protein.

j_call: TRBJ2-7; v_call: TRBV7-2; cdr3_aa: ASSPSGSHEQY
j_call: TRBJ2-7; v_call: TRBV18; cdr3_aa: ASSRGYEQY
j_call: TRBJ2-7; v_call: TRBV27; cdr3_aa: ASSLKRQAWNEQY
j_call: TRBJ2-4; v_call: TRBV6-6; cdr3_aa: ASSTREEAKNIQY
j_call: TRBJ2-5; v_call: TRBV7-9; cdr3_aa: ASSLAPGQQETQY
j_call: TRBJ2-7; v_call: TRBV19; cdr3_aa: ASSVQGAGYEQY
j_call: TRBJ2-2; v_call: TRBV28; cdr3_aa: ASSLVRTSGTGELF
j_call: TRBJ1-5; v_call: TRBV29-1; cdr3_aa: SAREGEDQPQH
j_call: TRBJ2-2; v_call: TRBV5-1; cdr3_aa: ASSSTGENTGELF
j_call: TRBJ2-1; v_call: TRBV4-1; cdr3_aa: ASSQTTQNSLYNEQF
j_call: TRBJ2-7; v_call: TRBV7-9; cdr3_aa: ASSSSGAYEQY
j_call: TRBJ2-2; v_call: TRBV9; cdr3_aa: ASSVEQHGALNTGELF
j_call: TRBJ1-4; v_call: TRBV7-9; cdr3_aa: ASSLTTDREKLF